The 30 T cell receptor beta chains given below trace back to one sample, sequenced in a study of shared clonotypes between healthy human individuals. Assay used: immunoSEQ multiplex PCR; TCRdb lists only in-frame clones, some missing. Among some 790,000 clones listed, just under 75% were seen once. Sequenced sample: memory CD4+ T cells sorted from blood. Stated subset: CD45RA-negative fraction. The receptors here all came from a woman between 25 and 40 years old in good health.

This rearrangement joins TRBV18 to TRBJ2-7, with D possibly TRBD2 on 5 matching bases. Germline V gives CDR1 KGHSH, CDR2 LQKENI. This CDR3 has 14 residues. V lost 2 bases, J lost 7 bases, and 15 bases lay in between. CDR3 sequence reads: CASSPSGHTGEQYF. In DNA, the CDR3 is TGTGCCAGCTCACCATCCGGGCATACGGGGGAGCAGTACTTC.

V usage is TRBV7-9 and J usage is TRBJ1-6, with no clear D. The CDR3 has 12 residues. Germline V gives CDR1 SEHNR, CDR2 FQNEAQ (reference sequence). Between the trimmed V and J ends, which lost 2 bases and 6 bases, there was a span of 2 bases. This CDR3 reads CASSLSNSPLHF. The CDR3 DNA is TGTGCCAGCAGCTTAAGTAATTCACCCCTCCACTTT.

In this sample, this clone turned up a few times. The J gene is TRBJ2-2, the V gene TRBV2; D is ambiguous. The CDR3 totals 13 residues. V was cut by 7 bases and J by 2 bases, with 8 bases left in between. The germline CDR1 and CDR2 sequences are SNHLY and FYNNEI. This chain's CDR3 is CASNWENTGELFF. DNA of the CDR3: TGTGCCAGCAATTGGGAAAACACCGGGGAGCTGTTTTTT.

As DNA, the CDR3 is TGTGCCAGCAGCCAAGCCCTTGACGGGACAGGGTTCTACGAGCAGTACTTC. This gives the protein CASSQALDGTGFYEQYF. This sequence joins TRBV4-2 and TRBJ2-7; 9 bases agree with TRBD1. V lost 1 base, J lost 3 bases, and 10 bases stayed unmatched. CDR1 is LGHNA and CDR2 is YNFKEQ in the germline V gene. This CDR3 comprises 17 residues.

The V call is TRBV28, the J call TRBJ2-7; perhaps TRBD2 as D (6 bases). Germline V lookup: CDR1 MDHEN, CDR2 SYDVKM. The CDR3 runs to 17 residues. The V end was cut by 4 bases, the J end by 0 bases, with 19 bases between. CDR3 coding DNA: TGTGCCAGCAGTTCACCTCGGTCATCCGGGGGCTCCTACGAGCAGTACTTC. Protein: CASSSPRSSGGSYEQYF. The complete variable domain, with remaining parts taken from reference TRBV28 and TRBJ2-7, reads DVKVTQSSRYLVKRTGEKVFLECVQDMDHENMFWYRQDPGLGLRLIYFSYDVKMKEKGDIPEGYSVSREKKERFSLILESASTNQTSMYLCASSSPRSSGGSYEQYFGPGTRLTVT.

The genes are TRBV5-5 and TRBJ1-3; 7 positions agree with TRBD1. Germline CDR1 is SGHKS and CDR2 is YYEKEE (reference sequence). Trimming took 3 bases from V and 2 from J; bases not matched to a gene: 5. The CDR3 length is 15 residues. The CDR3 reads CASSSAGTAGNTIYF. The CDR3 DNA sequence: TGTGCCAGCAGCTCGGCGGGGACAGCTGGAAACACCATATATTTT.

The V and J genes are TRBV4-1 and TRBJ2-5, with no clear D. The CDR3 spans 11 residues. The germline V gene encodes CDR1 MGHRA and CDR2 YSYEKL. V lost 9 bases to trimming and J lost 5 bases, with 10 bases between them. The CDR3 region is CASTVLETQYF. Written as DNA, the CDR3 is TGCGCCAGTACTGTCCTGGAGACCCAGTACTTC.

About this clone itself: Different DNA sequences within this sample yield the same CDR3. V and J are TRBV2 and TRBJ2-1, with D perhaps TRBD2 (5 bases). Germline V gene lookup returns CDR1 SNHLY and CDR2 FYNNEI. V was shortened by 4 bases and J by 1 base, with 8 bases between the two germline ends. The CDR3 is 14 residues long. The CDR3 DNA sequence: TGTGCCAGCAGTGGTCTAGCATCCTACAATGAGCAGTTCTTC. Protein product: CASSGLASYNEQFF.

V gene TRBV5-1 combines with J gene TRBJ2-5; 13 bases are shared with TRBD2. Germline loops: CDR1 SGHRS, CDR2 YFSETQ. Trimming at V came to 0 bases and at J to 5 bases, leaving 1 base not matched to a gene. This CDR3 spans 15 amino acids. The CDR3 DNA is TGCGCCAGCAGCTTGGTGGGACTAGCGGGGGAGACCCAGTACTTC. It specifies CASSLVGLAGETQYF.

This clone was detected many times. V gene TRBV28 combines with J gene TRBJ1-3; D remains ambiguous. CDR1 is MDHEN, CDR2 SYDVKM, per germline. Trimming cost V 5 bases and J 0 bases, with 8 bases left between them. This CDR3 is built from 14 residues. CDR3: CASSAPVSGNTIYF. The CDR3 coding sequence is TGTGCCAGCAGTGCGCCAGTCTCTGGAAACACCATATATTTT.

V is TRBV2 and J is TRBJ1-5; 8 bases line up with TRBD1. J lost 2 bases, V lost 2 bases, and 5 bases had no gene match. From germline, CDR1 is SNHLY and CDR2 FYNNEI. The CDR3 spans 16 residues. The CDR3 DNA follows: TGTGCCAGCAGTGAAAAGTCAGGGGGCCGCAATCAGCCCCAGCATTTT. It encodes CASSEKSGGRNQPQHF.

This rearrangement joins TRBV5-1 to TRBJ2-1; D gene unclear. Between the trimmed V and J ends, which lost 0 bases and 9 bases, there was a span of 10 bases. CDR3 length: 13 amino acids. Germline CDR1 is SGHRS and CDR2 is YFSETQ. As DNA, the CDR3 is TGCGCCAGCAGCTTGGGTCCGTCGGGTGAGCAGTTCTTC. Translation gives CASSLGPSGEQFF.

V gene TRBV7-2 combines with J gene TRBJ2-2; 12 bases map to TRBD2. The CDR3 length is 16 residues. The ends lost 5 bases at V and 4 bases at J; junction bases unmatched: 5. CDR1 and CDR2 from the germline V gene are SGHTA and FQGNSA. The CDR3 nucleotides read TGTGCCAGCAGCCCTAGCGGGAGGGGGGGCACCGGGGAGCTGTTTTTT. It codes for CASSPSGRGGTGELFF. Using reference TRBV7-2 and TRBJ2-2 for the parts outside the CDR3, the full variable domain is GAGVSQSPSNKVTEKGKDVELRCDPISGHTALYWYRQSLGQGLEFLIYFQGNSAPDKSGLPSDRFSAERTGGSVSTLTIQRTQQEDSAVYLCASSPSGRGGTGELFFGEGSRLTVL.

This clone came up once. The chain couples TRBV6-1 to TRBJ2-7; 9 nucleotides align to TRBD1. Germline V gene sequence: CDR1 MNHNS, CDR2 SASEGT. This CDR3 is built from 13 residues. After removal of 7 bases from V and 5 bases from J, the junction contained 6 bases not matched to a gene. The CDR3 region has the DNA TGTGCCAGCACCAGGGACAGGGTTAACGAGCAGTACTTC. As protein: CASTRDRVNEQYF.

The rearrangement joins TRBV11-2 to TRBJ1-1; no reliable D call. The CDR3 runs to 12 residues. The V gene's germline CDR1 is SGHAT and CDR2 FQNNGV. Trimming removed 0 bases at V and 1 base at J, with 0 bases between. Here the CDR3 DNA reads TGTGCCAGCAGCTTAGAGAACACTGAAGCTTTCTTT. As protein: CASSLENTEAFF.

The rearrangement uses TRBV7-6 and TRBJ2-1; D uncertain. Trimming left V 2 bases short and J 16 bases short, with 12 bases between. Germline assignment: CDR1 SGHVS and CDR2 FNYEAQ. This CDR3 region has 11 residues. CDR3 protein: CASSLFTTQFF. The CDR3 nucleotides read TGTGCCAGCAGCTTATTTACCACCCAATTCTTC.

The genes are TRBV10-3 and TRBJ2-3; 8 nucleotides line up with TRBD2. The CDR3 sequence is 17 residues long. CDR1 and CDR2 from the germline V gene are ENHRY and SYGVKD. Germline trimming cut 2 bases from V and 0 bases from J; bases unmatched to any gene: 7. The CDR3 nucleotides are TGTGCCATCAGTGAGACCCTAGCGGGTGCTAGCACAGATACGCAGTATTTT. Translation gives CAISETLAGASTDTQYF.

The chain combines TRBV6-1 with TRBJ2-7, with D maybe TRBD2 (5 bases). The germline V gene has CDR1 MNHNS and CDR2 SASEGT. Trimming pared 2 bases from V and 7 bases from J, leaving 12 bases between. The CDR3 is 13 amino acids. CDR3 sequence: CASSEFEGWEQYF. CDR3 in DNA: TGTGCCAGCAGTGAATTCGAGGGCTGGGAGCAGTACTTC.

The chain joins TRBV28 to TRBJ2-7; 8 bases agree with TRBD1. Trimming removed 8 bases from V and 5 bases from J; junction bases left unmatched: 5. There are 12 residues in the CDR3. Germline V lookup: CDR1 MDHEN, CDR2 SYDVKM. The CDR3 here is CASRTGSNEQYF. As DNA, the CDR3 is TGTGCCAGCCGGACAGGGTCCAACGAGCAGTACTTC.

V gene TRBV28 combines with J gene TRBJ2-1; no definite D call. The CDR3 sequence is 15 residues long. Trimming shortened V by 5 bases and J by 4 bases, and 15 bases separated the two germline ends. Germline V CDR1 and CDR2: MDHEN, SYDVKM. CDR3 DNA: TGTGCCAGCAGTAACCGAGGTACTTTTTACAATGAGCAGTTCTTC. This codes for CASSNRGTFYNEQFF.

This clone has a single count. This chain links TRBV28 with TRBJ1-1; TRBD1 agrees at 8 bases. Germline V gives CDR1 MDHEN, CDR2 SYDVKM. This CDR3 is built from 13 residues. After removal of 4 bases from V and 7 bases from J, the junction contained 5 bases not matched to a gene. The CDR3 region is CASSYTGGNEAFF. CDR3 DNA: TGTGCCAGCAGTTACACAGGGGGGAATGAAGCTTTCTTT.

The CDR3 DNA sequence: TGTGCCAGCAGCGATAACAGTCCTGGCTACACCTTC. This translates into CASSDNSPGYTF. The rearrangement links TRBV6-1 to TRBJ1-2; D remains unclear. Per germline, CDR1 MNHNS and CDR2 SASEGT. This CDR3 region has 12 residues. The V and J ends lost 6 bases and 7 bases respectively, with 12 bases between them.

In DNA form, the CDR3 reads TGTGCCAGCAGAACTACAGGGAGGAACTACGAGCAGTACTTC. Translation: CASRTTGRNYEQYF. The chain joins TRBV28 to TRBJ2-7, with D perhaps being TRBD1 or TRBD2 (6 bases each). The CDR3 totals 14 residues. Trimming removed 6 bases at V and 3 bases at J, with 15 bases between. CDR1 is MDHEN, CDR2 SYDVKM, per germline.

This clone was observed many times. The V and J genes are TRBV4-2 and TRBJ1-4, with a tentative D call TRBD1 (5 bases). The V end was cut by 6 bases, the J end by 4 bases, with 15 bases between. The CDR3 is made up of 15 amino acids. The germline V gene has CDR1 LGHNA and CDR2 YNFKEQ. CDR3 protein: CASRGRGNRNEKLFF. The DNA of the CDR3 is TGTGCCAGCAGGGGGAGGGGCAACCGTAATGAAAAACTGTTTTTT.

V usage is TRBV25-1 and J usage is TRBJ2-5; D call uncertain. Trimming took 3 bases from V and 5 from J, leaving 16 bases between them. Germline values: CDR1 MGHDK, CDR2 SYGVNS. This CDR3 has 15 amino acids. CDR3 bases: TGTGCCAGCAGTGATAGGCCCGTCGCGGTGGAGACCCAGTACTTC. It is translated as CASSDRPVAVETQYF.

This clone was observed a handful of times. This rearrangement joins TRBV19 to TRBJ2-1, with TRBD1 matching over 7 bases. Per germline, CDR1 LNHDA and CDR2 SQIVND (reference sequence). The V and J ends lost 5 bases and 2 bases, in that order; junction bases with no gene match: 6. The CDR3 covers 15 residues. CDR3 bases: TGTGCCAGTAGTGACCCCGGGACAGCCTACAATGAGCAGTTCTTC. Encoded protein: CASSDPGTAYNEQFF.

In its sample, this clone was seen once. V and J are TRBV27 and TRBJ2-4; D is unclear. The CDR3 is 13 residues long. Per germline, CDR1 MNHEY and CDR2 SMNVEV (reference sequence). Deletions cut 4 bases from V and 1 base from J, with 5 bases between. This CDR3 reads CASSYGAKNIQYF. In nucleotides, the CDR3 is TGTGCCAGCAGTTACGGGGCCAAAAACATTCAGTACTTC.

Of note for this clone: Other DNA sequences of this sample code for an identical CDR3. The chain couples TRBV25-1 to TRBJ2-7; D could derive from TRBD1 or TRBD2 (5 bases each). The CDR3 is 14 amino acids. Germline V CDR1 and CDR2: MGHDK, SYGVNS. Deletions cut 2 bases from V and 1 base from J, with 9 bases between. The CDR3 loop reads CASSEGTGSYEQYF. The CDR3 DNA reads TGTGCCAGCAGTGAAGGGACGGGATCCTACGAGCAGTACTTC.

J is TRBJ1-1 and V is TRBV11-2; no clear D. V lost 1 base to trimming and J lost 12 bases, with 12 bases between them. The CDR3 length is 12 residues. Germline V gives CDR1 SGHAT, CDR2 FQNNGV. The CDR3 DNA reads as TGTGCCAGCAGCTTAGTTTTTGAGGGTTCTTTCTTT. Protein sequence: CASSLVFEGSFF.

This clone appeared once. Other DNA sequences in the sample encode the same CDR3. The chain couples TRBV29-1 to TRBJ2-5; D is perhaps TRBD1 or TRBD2 (6 bases each). From germline, CDR1 is SQVTM and CDR2 ANQGSEA. Trimming stripped 7 bases from V and 2 bases from J, with 11 bases between. The CDR3 consists of 12 residues. The CDR3 here is CSGRGGQETQYF. The CDR3 region has the DNA TGCAGCGGCCGAGGGGGGCAAGAGACCCAGTACTTC. The full variable domain, completed using reference TRBV29-1 and TRBJ2-5, is SAVISQKPSRDICQRGTSLTIQCQVDSQVTMMFWYRQQPGQSLTLIATANQGSEATYESGFVIDKFPISRPNLTFSTLTVSNMSPEDSSIYLCSGRGGQETQYFGPGTRLLVL.